Shown below are 20 T cell receptor beta chains from a single sample sequenced in a study of follicular helper T cells after annual influenza vaccination. Stated time point: 2014-2015 season, 7 days after vaccination. Data came from immunoSEQ multiplex PCR; TCRdb stores just in-frame clones and leaves some out. The data show about 7,800 clones, around 78% seen once. The sample was CXCR5+ CD38- circulating T follicular helper cells from blood, taken 7 days after influenza vaccination. Stated subset: circulating Tfh, non-naive CD4+CXCR5+PD-1+ (ICOS+CD38+ or ICOS-CD38-). These receptors came from an adult who received the influenza vaccine.

V and J are TRBV9 and TRBJ2-7; maybe TRBD2 (6 bases). The V end lost 3 bases, the J end lost 3 bases, and 13 bases lay between the germline ends. Per germline, CDR1 SGDLS and CDR2 YYNGEE. The length of the CDR3 is 14 residues. The CDR3 DNA follows: TGTGCCAGCAGCGCCGGGACTGCAATCTACGAGCAGTACTTC. It specifies CASSAGTAIYEQYF.

The gene calls are TRBV11-1 and TRBJ2-5, with a tentative D call TRBD1 (6 bases). Trimming shortened V by 1 base and J by 4 bases, and 13 bases separated the two germline ends. From germline, CDR1 is SGHAT and CDR2 FQDESV (reference sequence). The CDR3 extends over 15 amino acids. DNA for the CDR3: TGTGCCAGCAGCTTAGACAGGGTGGCCGGAGAGACCCAGTACTTC. This translates into CASSLDRVAGETQYF. Combining the CDR3 with reference TRBV11-1 and TRBJ2-5 gives the whole variable domain EAEVAQSPRYKITEKSQAVAFWCDPISGHATLYWYRQILGQGPELLVQFQDESVVDDSQLPKDRFSAERLKGVDSTLKIQPAELGDSAMYLCASSLDRVAGETQYFGPGTRLLVL.

CDR3 loop: CAISTGGPNNEQFF. CDR3 DNA sequence: TGTGCCATCAGTACGGGGGGGCCAAACAATGAGCAGTTCTTC. The J gene is TRBJ2-1, the V gene TRBV10-3; 8 bases match TRBD2. CDR1 ENHRY and CDR2 SYGVKD come from the germline V gene. Trimming removed 5 bases from V and 5 bases from J; junction bases left unmatched: 5. The CDR3 loop spans 14 amino acids.

This chain uses TRBV7-2 with TRBJ2-3; D may match TRBD1 or TRBD2 (5 bases each). V was clipped by 3 bases and J by 3 bases, with 13 bases between them. The length of the CDR3 is 15 residues. Germline V gene sequence: CDR1 SGHTA, CDR2 FQGNSA. The CDR3 reads CASSFHGTITDTQYF. CDR3 nucleotides: TGTGCCAGCAGCTTCCATGGGACGATAACAGATACGCAGTATTTT.

The chain employs TRBV5-6 and TRBJ1-2, with no clear D. Trimming pared 1 base from V and 0 bases from J, leaving 4 bases between. Germline CDR1 is SGHDT and CDR2 is YYEEEE. The CDR3 length is 13 residues. CDR3 loop: CASSLRANYGYTF. CDR3 DNA sequence: TGTGCCAGCAGCTTGAGAGCTAACTATGGCTACACCTTC.

The V and J genes are TRBV28 and TRBJ2-5, with 10 bases that match TRBD2. The CDR3 runs to 16 residues. V shed 5 bases, J shed 2 bases, and the junction held 8 bases outside the gene matches. In germline, CDR1 is MDHEN, CDR2 SYDVKM. The CDR3 loop is CASSPPGAGGQETQYF. In nucleotides, the CDR3 is TGTGCCAGCAGTCCCCCAGGAGCGGGGGGGCAAGAGACCCAGTACTTC.

CDR3 protein: CASSGSQGRYGYTF. The DNA of the CDR3 is TGTGCCAGCAGCGGGTCACAGGGGCGCTATGGCTACACCTTC. The chain has TRBV9 and TRBJ1-2; TRBD1 aligns across 7 bases. CDR1 and CDR2 (germline): SGDLS, YYNGEE. J lost 4 bases, V lost 3 bases, and 6 bases had no gene match. This CDR3 is 14 amino acids long.

The gene calls are TRBV19 and TRBJ2-6; 8 nucleotides agree with TRBD1. Unmatched junction bases numbered 9, after V lost 5 bases and J lost 9 bases. CDR3 length: 15 amino acids. CDR1 and CDR2 (germline): LNHDA, SQIVND (reference sequence). The CDR3 protein is CASSPETGGFNVLTF. In nucleotides, the CDR3 is TGTGCCAGTAGTCCAGAAACAGGGGGTTTCAACGTCCTGACTTTC.

This clone is a singleton in its sample. The chain employs TRBV5-1 and TRBJ2-4, with 10 bases lining up with TRBD1. Germline values: CDR1 SGHRS, CDR2 YFSETQ. After removal of 0 bases from V and 6 bases from J, the junction contained 3 bases not matched to a gene. There are 15 residues in the CDR3. The CDR3 coding sequence is TGCGCCAGCAGCTTGGCCGGACAGGGGGTAAACATTCAGTACTTC. Its translation is CASSLAGQGVNIQYF. Filled out from reference TRBV5-1 and TRBJ2-4, the complete variable domain reads KAGVTQTPRYLIKTRGQQVTLSCSPISGHRSVSWYQQTPGQGLQFLFEYFSETQRNKGNFPGRFSGRQFSNSRSEMNVSTLELGDSALYLCASSLAGQGVNIQYFGAGTRLSVL.

The chain carries TRBV7-8 and TRBJ2-3; either TRBD1 or TRBD2 may fit D (5 bases each). The CDR3 spans 16 residues. Per germline, CDR1 SGHVS and CDR2 FQNEAQ. Trimming cost V 5 bases and J 2 bases, with 17 bases left between them. The CDR3 region is CASSQGRRQFTDTQYF. The CDR3 DNA reads as TGTGCCAGCAGCCAGGGACGCAGGCAGTTCACAGATACGCAGTATTTT.

This sequence joins TRBV6-5 and TRBJ1-6; 7 nucleotides agree with TRBD1. This CDR3 has 13 residues. Germline values: CDR1 MNHEY, CDR2 SVGAGI. V lost 5 bases, J lost 12 bases, and 7 bases stayed unmatched. The CDR3 loop reads CASSRTGDEPLHF. In DNA, the CDR3 is TGTGCCAGCAGTAGAACAGGGGATGAACCCCTCCACTTT.

This chain uses TRBV4-3 with TRBJ2-1; TRBD1 or TRBD2 may be the D gene (5 bases each). Trimming removed 0 bases at V and 6 bases at J, with 12 bases between. CDR1 and CDR2 from the germline V gene are LGHNA and YSLEER. The CDR3 has 15 amino acids. The CDR3 DNA follows: TGCGCCAGCAGCCAAGATCAGGCAGGGACCAATGAGCAGTTCTTC. This sequence encodes CASSQDQAGTNEQFF.

The chain couples TRBV7-8 to TRBJ1-1; possible D gene TRBD1, 5 bases. The CDR3 covers 15 residues. In germline, CDR1 is SGHVS, CDR2 FQNEAQ. With 5 bases removed from V and 0 bases from J, the gap between germline ends came to 13 bases. This chain's CDR3 is CASSTGRSLNTEAFF. The CDR3 nucleotides are TGTGCCAGCAGCACGGGGCGTTCCTTGAACACTGAAGCTTTCTTT. The whole variable domain, remainder taken from reference TRBV7-8 and TRBJ1-1, is GAGVSQSPRYKVAKRGQDVALRCDPISGHVSLFWYQQALGQGPEFLTYFQNEAQLDKSGLPSDRFFAERPEGSVSTLKIQRTQQEDSAVYLCASSTGRSLNTEAFFGQGTRLTVV.

The chain employs TRBV27 and TRBJ2-3; 8 nucleotides agree with TRBD2. Trimming cost V 2 bases and J 1 base; bases outside gene matches: 2. The CDR3 length is 15 residues. Germline CDR1 MNHEY, CDR2 SMNVEV (reference sequence). The chain's CDR3 is CASSLVTSGTDTQYF. CDR3 nucleotide sequence: TGTGCCAGCAGTTTAGTGACTAGCGGCACAGATACGCAGTATTTT.

The CDR3 bases are TGTGCCAGCAGCTTAAGGCTAGCGGGGACCACAGATACGCAGTATTTT. This codes for CASSLRLAGTTDTQYF. This rearrangement joins TRBV7-3 to TRBJ2-3, with TRBD2 matching 9 bases. The CDR3 has 16 residues. Germline CDR1 reads SGHTA; CDR2 reads FQGTGA. Losses at the gene ends were 1 base for V and 2 bases for J; bases not matched to a gene: 4.

The chain's CDR3 is CASSRQENTGELFF. CDR3 DNA: TGCGCCAGCAGCCGACAGGAGAACACCGGGGAGCTGTTTTTT. V and J are TRBV4-1 and TRBJ2-2; D possibly corresponds to TRBD1 (6 bases). The CDR3 is made up of 14 amino acids. Trimming pared 4 bases from V and 1 base from J, leaving 7 bases between. Germline CDR1 MGHRA, CDR2 YSYEKL.

The genes are TRBV13 and TRBJ1-6; no clear D gene. V lost 1 base and J 10 bases, leaving 17 bases between the germline ends. This CDR3 comprises 16 residues. Looked up from germline, CDR1 is PRHDT and CDR2 is FYEKMQ (reference sequence). CDR3 amino acids: CASSLVTEGGDSPLHF. The CDR3 DNA reads TGTGCCAGCAGCTTAGTTACAGAAGGAGGAGACTCACCCCTCCACTTT.

CDR3 region: CASKGAGDHTGELFF. The CDR3, as DNA: TGTGCCAGCAAGGGAGCGGGGGACCACACCGGGGAGCTGTTTTTT. The chain links TRBV25-1 to TRBJ2-2; 8 nucleotides align to TRBD2. The CDR3 length is 15 residues. Germline V gene data show CDR1 as MGHDK and CDR2 as SYGVNS. Losses at the gene ends were 7 bases for V and 3 bases for J; bases not matched to a gene: 7. Drawing the rest from reference TRBV25-1 and TRBJ2-2, the complete variable domain is EADIYQTPRYLVIGTGKKITLECSQTMGHDKMYWYQQDPGMELHLIHYSYGVNSTEKGDLSSESTVSRIRTEHFPLTLESARPSHTSQYLCASKGAGDHTGELFFGEGSRLTVL.

The CDR3 loop is CASSDLKGSFEQYF. In DNA form, the CDR3 reads TGTGCCAGCAGCGATTTAAAGGGGTCTTTCGAGCAGTACTTC. The chain is built from TRBV6-1 and TRBJ2-7; possibly TRBD1 for D (5 bases). The CDR3 sequence is 14 residues long. The V end lost 6 bases, the J end lost 6 bases, and 18 bases lay between the germline ends. Germline V gene sequence: CDR1 MNHNS, CDR2 SASEGT.

This chain connects TRBV28 to TRBJ2-3; 9 nucleotides align to TRBD2. The germline gives CDR1 MDHEN, CDR2 SYDVKM. The J segment lost 7 bases and the V segment lost 4 bases, leaving 6 bases of the junction unmatched. This CDR3 region has 14 residues. CDR3 nucleotide sequence: TGTGCCAGCAGTTCAGCGGGGGGCCGGAATACGCAGTATTTT. This sequence encodes CASSSAGGRNTQYF.